The clone carrying this TCR beta chain occurred many times. This sample is drawn from a study of identical twins. A universal primer site came from template switching; cDNA carried unique molecular identifiers. TCRdb called the 5' RACE reads again in MiXCR, with one record for every CDR3 protein. This sample yields around 250,000 distinct CDR3 sequences, of which about 9% are seen a single time; less than 4% belongs to the top ten. The CDR3 runs to 15 residues. Germline trimming cut 5 bases from V and 8 bases from J; bases unmatched to any gene: 8. The germline gives CDR1 SGHTA, CDR2 FQGTGA. The data also belong to a second study, concerning yellow fever vaccine responses in identical twins. Per that paper: Vaccine T cell responses of twins reportedly seemed partly convergent and partly personalized.

The gene calls are TRBV7-3 and TRBJ2-1; 11 bases map to TRBD2. The sequenced sample consisted of CD8+ T cells sorted from blood. The source is a woman in her late teens or twenties in good health. CDR3 in DNA: TGTGCCAGCAGCCCGTTAGCGGGGGGGCCTTATGAGCAGTTCTTC. Translation: CASSPLAGGPYEQFF.